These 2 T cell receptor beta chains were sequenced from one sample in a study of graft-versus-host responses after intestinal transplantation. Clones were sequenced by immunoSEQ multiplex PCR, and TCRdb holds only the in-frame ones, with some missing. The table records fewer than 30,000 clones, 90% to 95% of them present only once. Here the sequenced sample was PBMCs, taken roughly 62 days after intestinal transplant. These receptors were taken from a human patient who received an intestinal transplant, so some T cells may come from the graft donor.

Here the CDR3 DNA reads TGTGCCAGCAGTGAACGGCCAAGACTAGCGGCCGGGGAGCTGTTTTTT. Protein: CASSERPRLAAGELFF. The gene calls are TRBV2 and TRBJ2-2; 9 nucleotides align to TRBD2. The length of the CDR3 is 16 residues. After removal of 2 bases from V and 6 bases from J, the junction contained 7 bases not matched to a gene. Germline-derived CDR1 and CDR2 are SNHLY and FYNNEI.

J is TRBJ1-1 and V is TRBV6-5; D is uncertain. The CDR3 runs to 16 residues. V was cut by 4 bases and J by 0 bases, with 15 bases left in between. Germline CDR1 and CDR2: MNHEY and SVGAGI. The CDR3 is CASSWGRSRMNTEAFF. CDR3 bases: TGTGCCAGCAGTTGGGGTCGGTCCCGGATGAACACTGAAGCTTTCTTT.